Only a few counts were recorded for the clone carrying this T cell receptor beta chain. Its specificity is not known. This entry belongs to a study of early T cells in non-severe SARS-CoV-2 infection. The wider study: Sequencing was performed on bulk RNA from unsorted whole blood, leaving chains unpaired. Study results and limitations: In VDJdb matching, anti-spike CD8 responses were favored while private and CD4 specificities went missing.

CDR1 is LNHDA, CDR2 SQIVND, per germline (reference sequence). CDR3 size: 15 residues. V gave up 4 bases and J gave up 2 bases; unmatched junction bases: 6. Unique molecular identifiers tagged individual cDNA molecules. MiXCR was run by TCRdb on the 5' RACE reads, yielding one entry per CDR3 protein. Among some 29,000 distinct CDR3 sequences listed, less than 6.5% were seen once. Sequencing input: whole blood. This chain uses TRBV19 with TRBJ2-3; 7 bases agree with TRBD1. The receptor comes from an adult who was a healthcare worker with PCR-confirmed SARS-CoV-2 infection or an uninfected control (not recorded which). The CDR3 reads CASSKGQAVTDTQYF. Here the CDR3 DNA reads TGTGCCAGTAGTAAAGGACAGGCGGTCACAGATACGCAGTATTTT.